The entry below describes one T cell receptor beta chain. Antigen: not known. These data are taken from a study of chemoradiotherapy in HPV16-positive cancers. Across the study: Candidate HPV-specific T-cell clones and common TCR motifs came from functional assays in two HPV16-positive patients.

The CDR3 is 14 residues long. Germline V gives CDR1 SNHLY, CDR2 FYNNEI. V was pared by 7 bases and J by 6 bases, with 11 bases of the junction left unmatched. General study findings and limits: In HPV16-positive patients, HPV-responsive T-cell expansion tracked better recurrence-free survival. Candidate HPV-specific clones and E7-related TCR motifs grew in tumor during treatment. HPV-specific T cells were functionally defined from only a couple of HPV16-positive patients.

Measured with immunoSEQ multiplex PCR; TCRdb has only the in-frame clones, and not every one. The top ten clones hold around 20% of a sample with about 29,000 clones, about 89% of them seen once. Source: blood, taken from a patient who underwent chemoradiotherapy. This chain connects TRBV2 to TRBJ1-1; 7 bases map to TRBD1. This receptor was obtained from a human donor with HPV-associated anogenital cancer. Here the CDR3 reads CASTLTIQGSEAFF. CDR3 bases: TGTGCCAGCACCTTGACAATACAGGGGTCTGAAGCTTTCTTT.